The 22 T cell receptor beta chains listed next were all sequenced from one sample in a study of beta chain features in type 1 diabetes. Every bit of the isolated RNA underwent reverse transcription, so sequencing read expressed TCRB transcripts. The repertoire was sequenced with immunoSEQ multiplex PCR; TCRdb's copy has only in-frame clones and lacks some. The profile shows 360,000 or so clones, about 19% of them singletons. The sample was naive CD4+ T cells from blood. These receptors originate from a woman aged 18-35 years in good health.

The V and J genes are TRBV7-9 and TRBJ2-2; perhaps TRBD1 as D (5 bases). Trimming left V 3 bases short and J 0 bases short, with 8 bases between. This CDR3 spans 15 amino acids. CDR1 SEHNR and CDR2 FQNEAQ come from the germline V gene (reference sequence). This CDR3 is CASSFRRANTGELFF. DNA for the CDR3: TGTGCCAGCAGCTTCCGCAGGGCGAACACCGGGGAGCTGTTTTTT.

This clone came up a few times. V usage is TRBV4-1 and J usage is TRBJ1-1; a possible D gene is TRBD1 (6 bases). Germline loops: CDR1 MGHRA, CDR2 YSYEKL. The CDR3 contains 16 residues. Trimming removed 3 bases at V and 4 bases at J, with 18 bases between. CDR3 coding DNA: TGCGCCAGCAGCCAGGCCGGGCGCGGCAGGGGCACTGAAGCTTTCTTT. Protein: CASSQAGRGRGTEAFF.

J is TRBJ2-7 and V is TRBV7-9, with 7 bases that match TRBD2. Germline V gene sequence: CDR1 SEHNR, CDR2 FQNEAQ (reference sequence). Trimming at V came to 5 bases and at J to 5 bases, leaving 15 bases not matched to a gene. The CDR3 runs to 16 residues. DNA for the CDR3: TGTGCCAGCAGCAGGACTAGTATAGGGCGGTCCCACGAGCAGTACTTC. Residues: CASSRTSIGRSHEQYF.

This sequence joins TRBV7-9 and TRBJ2-3; no firm D call. The germline V gene has CDR1 SEHNR and CDR2 FQNEAQ (reference sequence). With 4 bases removed from V and 2 bases from J, the gap between germline ends came to 7 bases. CDR3 length equals 13 residues. In nucleotides, the CDR3 is TGTGCCAGCAGCTATGGCCTCACAGATACGCAGTATTTT. This encodes CASSYGLTDTQYF.

The chain has TRBV21-1 and TRBJ1-5; the table names TRBD1, a call not compared with the DNA. TRBV21-1 is an annotated pseudogene. The CDR3 contains 14 residues. The CDR3 protein is CALGAGAYNQPQHF. The CDR3 region has the DNA TGTGCCCTAGGGGCAGGGGCATACAATCAGCCCCAGCATTTT.

This clone was counted only a few times. The J gene is TRBJ2-5, the V gene TRBV6-6; a weak D match, TRBD2 (6 bases). The ends were cut back, 11 bases at V and 5 bases at J, with 15 bases in the middle. This CDR3 has 12 residues. Germline V gene data show CDR1 as MNHNY and CDR2 as SVGAGI (reference sequence). CDR3 region: CAAKEGRETQYF. The CDR3 DNA reads TGTGCCGCAAAGGAGGGTCGGGAGACCCAGTACTTC.

This clone has just one count. The rearrangement uses TRBV6-5 and TRBJ1-1, with 7 positions matching TRBD1. The V gene end was trimmed by 6 bases and the J gene end by 1 base; junction bases not matched to a gene: 8. Germline V gene data show CDR1 as MNHEY and CDR2 as SVGAGI. The CDR3 runs 15 residues. The CDR3 coding sequence is TGTGCCAGCAGCCCTTTGACAGGGCGGAACACTGAAGCTTTCTTT. Translation: CASSPLTGRNTEAFF.

The V call is TRBV14, the J call TRBJ1-1; unclear D gene. Germline CDR1 and CDR2: SGHDN and FVKESK. This CDR3 spans 14 amino acids. V was trimmed by 2 bases and J by 0 bases, leaving 7 bases between them. The CDR3 DNA is TGTGCCAGCAGCCAACCAGGCTTGAACACTGAAGCTTTCTTT. Its translation: CASSQPGLNTEAFF.

Of note for this clone: Other DNA sequences in the sample encode the same CDR3. The CDR3 sequence is CASSPGTPNQPQHF. The CDR3 nucleotides read TGCGCCAGCAGCCCGGGGACTCCAAATCAGCCCCAGCATTTT. V gene TRBV5-1 combines with J gene TRBJ1-5; tentatively, D is TRBD1 (5 bases). The CDR3 is 14 residues long. Germline V gene data show CDR1 as SGHRS and CDR2 as YFSETQ. Trimming stripped 4 bases from V and 4 bases from J, with 12 bases between.

The chain's CDR3 is CASGYEGTEAFF. CDR3 in DNA: TGCGCCAGCGGCTACGAGGGTACTGAAGCTTTCTTT. The gene calls are TRBV4-3 and TRBJ1-1, with unresolved D. The V end was cut by 8 bases, the J end by 5 bases, with 12 bases between. The length of the CDR3 is 12 residues. Germline V lookup: CDR1 LGHNA, CDR2 YSLEER.

The V call is TRBV2, the J call TRBJ2-6; 8 bases match TRBD1. CDR1 and CDR2 (germline): SNHLY, FYNNEI. This CDR3 comprises 14 residues. Trimming took 6 bases from V and 4 from J; bases not matched to a gene: 2. CDR3 DNA: TGTGCCAGCAGAAGACAGGGGGGGGCCAACGTCCTGACTTTC. It translates to CASRRQGGANVLTF.

V and J are TRBV18 and TRBJ2-3; perhaps TRBD2 as D (5 bases). Germline lookup yields CDR1 KGHSH and CDR2 LQKENI. V was cut by 0 bases and J by 4 bases, with 11 bases left in between. The CDR3 is 15 residues long. DNA for the CDR3: TGTGCCAGCTCACCACCTAGTCTCGGGGCAGATACGCAGTATTTT. This sequence encodes CASSPPSLGADTQYF.

This clone was seen a few times. V gene TRBV7-9 combines with J gene TRBJ2-1, with 10 bases that match TRBD1. CDR1 is SEHNR, CDR2 FQNEAQ, per germline (reference sequence). CDR3 length: 15 amino acids. The ends lost 4 bases at V and 8 bases at J; junction bases unmatched: 8. CDR3 sequence: CASSYPGTGAHEQFF. The CDR3, as DNA: TGTGCCAGCAGCTATCCAGGGACAGGGGCCCATGAGCAGTTCTTC.

This clone has more than one count but fewer than ten. The chain combines TRBV18 with TRBJ1-5; no reliable D call. V gave up 2 bases and J gave up 1 base, with 15 bases separating them. Germline assignment: CDR1 KGHSH and CDR2 LQKENI. CDR3 length: 17 residues. The CDR3 loop is CASSPGNSAGSNQPQHF. The CDR3 DNA reads as TGTGCCAGCTCACCAGGGAATTCCGCGGGCAGCAATCAGCCCCAGCATTTT.

The chain employs TRBV5-1 and TRBJ2-1; D not resolved. Germline values: CDR1 SGHRS, CDR2 YFSETQ. The CDR3 sequence is 13 residues long. V was cut by 1 base and J by 7 bases, with 9 bases left in between. The CDR3 spells CASSLQRGNEQFF. In nucleotides, the CDR3 is TGCGCCAGCAGCTTGCAGCGCGGTAATGAGCAGTTCTTC.

The chain carries TRBV6-5 and TRBJ2-1, with TRBD1 identical over 9 bases. The length of the CDR3 is 16 residues. Germline V gene lookup returns CDR1 MNHEY and CDR2 SVGAGI. Trimming took 4 bases from V and 5 from J; bases not matched to a gene: 9. The CDR3 here is CASSSRGQGRDNEQFF. For the CDR3, the DNA is TGTGCCAGCAGTTCACGAGGACAGGGGAGGGACAATGAGCAGTTCTTC.

In this sample, this clone turned up a few times. The V call is TRBV29-1, the J call TRBJ2-7, with 9 bases aligning to TRBD1. Losses at the gene ends were 2 bases for V and 4 bases for J; bases not matched to a gene: 6. Germline CDR1 and CDR2: SQVTM and ANQGSEA. This CDR3 is 14 amino acids long. CDR3 residues: CSVETDRGQYEQYF. The CDR3 nucleotides are TGCAGCGTTGAAACGGACAGGGGACAGTACGAGCAGTACTTC.

This clone was found once. The rearrangement links TRBV5-1 to TRBJ2-5, with 12 bases fitting TRBD1. Germline V gene sequence: CDR1 SGHRS, CDR2 YFSETQ. The CDR3 length is 15 residues. Germline trimming cut 7 bases from V and 4 bases from J; bases unmatched to any gene: 8. CDR3 amino acids: CASGGTGGELETQYF. CDR3 nucleotides: TGCGCCAGCGGCGGGACAGGGGGCGAATTAGAGACCCAGTACTTC. Full variable domain (rest looked up from reference TRBV5-1 and TRBJ2-5): KAGVTQTPRYLIKTRGQQVTLSCSPISGHRSVSWYQQTPGQGLQFLFEYFSETQRNKGNFPGRFSGRQFSNSRSEMNVSTLELGDSALYLCASGGTGGELETQYFGPGTRLLVL.

The chain recombines TRBV19 with TRBJ1-4, with 10 bases that match TRBD1. The J segment lost 6 bases and the V segment lost 6 bases, leaving 7 bases of the junction unmatched. The length of the CDR3 is 15 residues. Germline V lookup: CDR1 LNHDA, CDR2 SQIVND (reference sequence). The CDR3 reads CASRFSGTGDEKLFF. The CDR3 DNA reads as TGTGCCAGTAGGTTCTCCGGGACAGGGGATGAAAAACTGTTTTTT.

This clone was recorded a few times. The chain joins TRBV18 to TRBJ2-1; TRBD1 matches 8 bases. There are 15 residues in the CDR3. Trimming cost V 4 bases and J 6 bases; bases outside gene matches: 8. The V gene's germline CDR1 is KGHSH and CDR2 LQKENI. CDR3 nucleotide sequence: TGTGCCAGCTCACTCAGACAGGGGAAGGGCAATGAGCAGTTCTTC. It encodes CASSLRQGKGNEQFF.

This chain joins TRBV19 and TRBJ2-1; the match to TRBD1 covers 8 bases. Germline trimming cut 3 bases from V and 7 bases from J; bases unmatched to any gene: 2. This CDR3 region has 13 residues. Germline V gene data show CDR1 as LNHDA and CDR2 as SQIVND (reference sequence). CDR3 loop: CASSMRDRNEQFF. The CDR3 DNA is TGTGCCAGTAGTATGCGGGACAGGAATGAGCAGTTCTTC.

The V and J genes are TRBV4-3 and TRBJ2-1; 9 bases line up with TRBD2. V was pared by 1 base and J by 0 bases, with 4 bases of the junction left unmatched. Germline CDR1 is LGHNA and CDR2 is YSLEER. There are 17 residues in the CDR3. As DNA, the CDR3 is TGCGCCAGCAGCCAAGGAGCGGGGGGCCTCTCCTACAATGAGCAGTTCTTC. It codes for CASSQGAGGLSYNEQFF.